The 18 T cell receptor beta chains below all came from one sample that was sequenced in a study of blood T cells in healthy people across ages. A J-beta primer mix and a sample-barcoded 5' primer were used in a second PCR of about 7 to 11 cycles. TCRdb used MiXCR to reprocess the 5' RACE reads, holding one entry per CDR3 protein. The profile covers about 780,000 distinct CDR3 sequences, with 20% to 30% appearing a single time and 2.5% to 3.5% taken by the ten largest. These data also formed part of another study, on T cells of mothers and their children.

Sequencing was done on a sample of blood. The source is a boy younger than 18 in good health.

The CDR3 DNA sequence: TGTGCCAGCAGCTTAACGGGAAAAATCGGAGAGACCCAGTACTTC. Translated: CASSLTGKIGETQYF. The chain has TRBV7-3 and TRBJ2-5; D uncertain. The CDR3 totals 15 residues. The ends were cut back, 0 bases at V and 4 bases at J, with 12 bases in the middle. Germline-derived CDR1 and CDR2 are SGHTA and FQGTGA.

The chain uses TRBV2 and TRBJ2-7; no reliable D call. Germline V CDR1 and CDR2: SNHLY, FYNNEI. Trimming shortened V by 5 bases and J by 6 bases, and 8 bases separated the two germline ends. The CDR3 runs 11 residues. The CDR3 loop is CASSWWREQYF. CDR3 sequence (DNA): TGTGCCAGCAGTTGGTGGCGCGAGCAGTACTTC. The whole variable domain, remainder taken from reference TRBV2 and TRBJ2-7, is EPEVTQTPSHQVTQMGQEVILRCVPISNHLYFYWYRQILGQKVEFLVSFYNNEISEKSEIFDDQFSVERPDGSNFTLKIRSTKLEDSAMYFCASSWWREQYFGPGTRLTVT.

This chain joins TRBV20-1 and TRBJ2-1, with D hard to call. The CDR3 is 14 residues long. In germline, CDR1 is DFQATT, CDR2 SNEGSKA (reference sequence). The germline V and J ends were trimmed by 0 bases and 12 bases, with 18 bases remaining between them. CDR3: CSARDEKGFGWQFF. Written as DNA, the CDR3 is TGCAGTGCTAGAGATGAGAAAGGTTTTGGTTGGCAGTTCTTC.

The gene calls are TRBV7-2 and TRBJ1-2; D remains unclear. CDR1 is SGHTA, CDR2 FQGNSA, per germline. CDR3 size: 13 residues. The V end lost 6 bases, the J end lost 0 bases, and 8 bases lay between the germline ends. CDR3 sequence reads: CASSTRANYGYTF. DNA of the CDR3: TGTGCCAGCAGTACCCGGGCTAACTATGGCTACACCTTC.

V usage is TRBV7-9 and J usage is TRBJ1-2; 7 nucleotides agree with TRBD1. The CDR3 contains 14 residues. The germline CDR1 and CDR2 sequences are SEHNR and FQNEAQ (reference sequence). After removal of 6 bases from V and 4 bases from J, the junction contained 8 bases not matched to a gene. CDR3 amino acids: CASSPQGLFYGYTF. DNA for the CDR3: TGTGCCAGCAGTCCACAGGGGCTCTTCTATGGCTACACCTTC.

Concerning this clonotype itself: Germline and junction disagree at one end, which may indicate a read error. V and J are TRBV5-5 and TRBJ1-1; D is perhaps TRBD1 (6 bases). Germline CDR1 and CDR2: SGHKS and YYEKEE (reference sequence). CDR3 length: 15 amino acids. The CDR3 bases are TGTGCCAGCAGCTTGTACAGGGCGGGAGAGACTGAAGCTCTCTTT. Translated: CASSLYRAGETEALF.

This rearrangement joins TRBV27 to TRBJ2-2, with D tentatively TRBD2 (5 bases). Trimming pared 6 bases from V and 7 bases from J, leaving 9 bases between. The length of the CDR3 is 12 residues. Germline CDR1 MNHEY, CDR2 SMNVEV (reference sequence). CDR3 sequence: CASRRADGELFF. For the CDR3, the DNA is TGTGCCAGCAGGAGGGCGGACGGGGAGCTGTTTTTT.

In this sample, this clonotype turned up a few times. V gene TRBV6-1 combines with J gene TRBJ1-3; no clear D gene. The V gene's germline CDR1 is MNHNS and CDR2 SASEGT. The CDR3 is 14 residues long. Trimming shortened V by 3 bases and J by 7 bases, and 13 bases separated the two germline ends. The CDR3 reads CASSDGPTRNTIYF. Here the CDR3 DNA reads TGTGCCAGCAGTGATGGTCCGACGAGGAACACCATATATTTT.

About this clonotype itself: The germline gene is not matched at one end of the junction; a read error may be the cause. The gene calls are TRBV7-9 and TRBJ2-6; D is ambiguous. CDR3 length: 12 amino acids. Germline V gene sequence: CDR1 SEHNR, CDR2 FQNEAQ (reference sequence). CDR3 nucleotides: TGTGCCTGCAGCCGAGTAGCCAACGTCCTGACTTTC. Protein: CACSRVANVLTF.

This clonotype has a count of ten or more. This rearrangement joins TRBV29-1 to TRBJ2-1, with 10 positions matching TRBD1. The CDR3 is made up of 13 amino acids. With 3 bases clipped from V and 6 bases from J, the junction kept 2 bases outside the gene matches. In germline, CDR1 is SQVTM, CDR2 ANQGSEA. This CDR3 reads CSVDGTGVNEQFF. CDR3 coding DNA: TGCAGCGTTGATGGGACAGGGGTCAATGAGCAGTTCTTC.

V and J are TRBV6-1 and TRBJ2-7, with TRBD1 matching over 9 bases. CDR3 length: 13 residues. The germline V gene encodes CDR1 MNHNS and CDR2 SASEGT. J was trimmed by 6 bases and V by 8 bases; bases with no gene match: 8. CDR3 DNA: TGTGCCAGCGGCCGGGACAGGGAAGGCGAGCAGTACTTC. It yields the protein CASGRDREGEQYF.

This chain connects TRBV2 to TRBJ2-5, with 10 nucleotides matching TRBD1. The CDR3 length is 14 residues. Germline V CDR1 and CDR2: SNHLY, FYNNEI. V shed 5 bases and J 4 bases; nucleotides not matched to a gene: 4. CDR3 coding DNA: TGTGCCAGCAGTTTCGACAGGGGGCTAGAGACCCAGTACTTC. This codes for CASSFDRGLETQYF.

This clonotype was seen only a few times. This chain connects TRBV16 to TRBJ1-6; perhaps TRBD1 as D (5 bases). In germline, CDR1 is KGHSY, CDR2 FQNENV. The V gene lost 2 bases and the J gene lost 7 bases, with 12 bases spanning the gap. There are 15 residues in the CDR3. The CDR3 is CASSQRGDLNSPLHF. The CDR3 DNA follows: TGTGCCAGCAGCCAACGGGGGGACTTGAATTCACCCCTCCACTTT.

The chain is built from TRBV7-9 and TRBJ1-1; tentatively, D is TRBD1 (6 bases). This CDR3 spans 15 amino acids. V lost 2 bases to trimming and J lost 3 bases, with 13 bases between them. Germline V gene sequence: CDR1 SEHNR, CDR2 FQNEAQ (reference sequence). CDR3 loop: CASSLSLGGDTEAFF. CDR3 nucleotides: TGTGCCAGCAGCTTAAGCCTCGGGGGCGACACTGAAGCTTTCTTT.

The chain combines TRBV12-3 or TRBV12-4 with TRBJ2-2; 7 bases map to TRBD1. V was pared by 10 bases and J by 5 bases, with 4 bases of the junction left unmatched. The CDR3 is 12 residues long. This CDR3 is CAIAGGTGELFF. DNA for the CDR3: TGTGCCATCGCAGGGGGAACCGGGGAGCTGTTTTTT.

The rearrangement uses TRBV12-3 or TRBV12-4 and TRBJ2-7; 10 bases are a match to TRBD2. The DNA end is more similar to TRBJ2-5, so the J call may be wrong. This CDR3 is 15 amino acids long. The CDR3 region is CASSLYGLAEETQYF. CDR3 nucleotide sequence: TGTGCCAGCAGTCTGTACGGACTAGCGGAAGAGACCCAGTACTTC.

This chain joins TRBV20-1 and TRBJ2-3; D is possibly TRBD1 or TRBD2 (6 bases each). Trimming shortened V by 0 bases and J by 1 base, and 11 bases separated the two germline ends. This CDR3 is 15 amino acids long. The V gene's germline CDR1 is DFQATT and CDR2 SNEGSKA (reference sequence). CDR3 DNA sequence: TGCAGTGCTAGAGATCCCGGGGGCGGCACAGATACGCAGTATTTT. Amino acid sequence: CSARDPGGGTDTQYF.

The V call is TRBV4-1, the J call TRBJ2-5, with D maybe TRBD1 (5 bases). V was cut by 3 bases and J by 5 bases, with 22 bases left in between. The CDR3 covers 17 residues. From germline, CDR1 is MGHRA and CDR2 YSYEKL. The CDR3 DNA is TGCGCCAGCAGCCATCACCCCCAGGGTCCCGTTAGGGAGACCCAGTACTTC. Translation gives CASSHHPQGPVRETQYF.